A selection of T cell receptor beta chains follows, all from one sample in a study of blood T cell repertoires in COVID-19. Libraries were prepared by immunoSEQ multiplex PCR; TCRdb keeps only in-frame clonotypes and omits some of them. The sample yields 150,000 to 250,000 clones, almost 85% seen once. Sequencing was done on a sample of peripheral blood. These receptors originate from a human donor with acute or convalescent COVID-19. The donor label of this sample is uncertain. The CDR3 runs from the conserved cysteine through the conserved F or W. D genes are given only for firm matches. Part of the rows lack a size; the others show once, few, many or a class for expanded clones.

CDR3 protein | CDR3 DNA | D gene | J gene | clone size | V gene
CASSLPRDDWNEQFF | TGTGCCAGCAGCCTTCCTCGGGATGACTGGAATGAGCAGTTCTTC | NA | TRBJ2-1 | NA | TRBV11-2
CASSGTTGGSGNTIYF | TGTGCCAGCAGCGGGACCACAGGGGGCTCTGGAAACACCATATATTTT | TRBD1 | TRBJ1-3 | NA | TRBV9
CASSLISLGQGARGYTF | TGTGCCAGCAGTTTAATATCATTAGGACAGGGGGCGCGGGGCTACACCTTC | TRBD1 | TRBJ1-2 | once | TRBV27
CASSLQGSVGYNSPLHF | TGCGCCAGCAGCTTGCAGGGGTCGGTCGGCTATAATTCACCCCTCCACTTT | NA | TRBJ1-6 | NA | TRBV5-1
CASSYPGGETQYF | TGTGCCAGCAGCTACCCAGGGGGAGAGACCCAGTACTTC | TRBD1 | TRBJ2-5 | NA | TRBV5-6
CASSLSSLFGGARTGELFF | TGTGCCAGCAGTTTATCCTCCCTTTTCGGGGGAGCGCGGACCGGGGAGCTGTTTTTT | NA | TRBJ2-2 | NA | TRBV28
CSVEARWAAGREAFF | TGCAGCGTTGAAGCCCGGTGGGCGGCAGGGAGGGAAGCTTTCTTT | NA | TRBJ1-1 | NA | TRBV29-1
CASSSGTSAYNEQFF | TGTGCCAGCAGTTCCGGGACTAGCGCCTACAATGAGCAGTTCTTC | TRBD2 | TRBJ2-1 | NA | TRBV27
CASSSGENTGELFF | TGTGCCAGCAGTTCAGGGGAGAACACCGGGGAGCTGTTTTTT | NA | TRBJ2-2 | NA | TRBV27
CASRQDGNSPLHF | TGTGCCAGCAGACAGGACGGGAATTCACCCCTCCACTTT | NA | TRBJ1-6 | NA | TRBV2
CASTHGGAGELFF | TGTGCCAGCACGCACGGGGGGGCCGGGGAGCTGTTTTTT | TRBD2 | TRBJ2-2 | NA | TRBV6-6
CASRDGRGGYEQYF | TGCGCCAGCAGAGATGGGCGGGGGGGCTACGAGCAGTACTTC | TRBD2 | TRBJ2-7 | NA | TRBV5-1
CASSEGTGGAYGYTF | TGCGCCAGCAGCGAGGGGACAGGGGGGGCCTATGGCTACACCTTC | TRBD1 | TRBJ1-2 | NA | TRBV5-1
CATSRDSGTVRNEQFF | TGTGCCACCAGCAGAGACTCCGGGACTGTCAGAAATGAGCAGTTCTTC | NA | TRBJ2-1 | NA | TRBV15
CASSFGRGTEAFF | TGTGCCAGCAGTTTCGGAAGAGGCACTGAAGCTTTCTTT | NA | TRBJ1-1 | NA | TRBV27
CASSLGRSGETQYF | TGTGCCAGCAGTTTGGGGAGAAGCGGAGAGACCCAGTACTTC | NA | TRBJ2-5 | NA | TRBV6-6
CASSPQGGTEAFF | TGTGCCAGCTCACCGCAGGGTGGGACTGAAGCTTTCTTT | NA | TRBJ1-1 | NA | TRBV18
CSVELTAGRALGGELFF | TGCAGCGTTGAACTTACAGCGGGCAGGGCTCTTGGCGGGGAGCTGTTTTTT | NA | TRBJ2-2 | NA | TRBV29-1
CASRDRGNYGYTF | TGTGCCAGCAGGGACAGGGGAAACTATGGCTACACCTTC | TRBD1 | TRBJ1-2 | few | TRBV28
CASTDRGNQPQHF | TGCGCCAGCACTGACCGGGGCAATCAGCCCCAGCATTTT | NA | TRBJ1-5 | once | TRBV10-2
CASSYSWTGLYGYTF | TGTGCCAGCAGTTACTCTTGGACAGGGCTCTATGGCTACACCTTC | TRBD1 | TRBJ1-2 | NA | TRBV6-6
CASSSAGGAGNYGYTF | TGCGCCAGCAGCTCCGCAGGGGGCGCGGGTAACTATGGCTACACCTTC | TRBD1 | TRBJ1-2 | NA | TRBV5-1
CASSLTGTGTYPQHF | TGTGCCAGCAGTCTAACAGGGACAGGGACGTATCCCCAGCATTTT | TRBD1 | TRBJ1-5 | NA | TRBV27
CASSQGGGATYEQYF | TGTGCCAGCTCACAAGGCGGGGGGGCCACCTACGAGCAGTACTTC | TRBD2 | TRBJ2-7 | NA | TRBV18
CATTGQENYEQYF | TGTGCCACAACGGGACAGGAGAACTACGAGCAGTACTTC | TRBD1 | TRBJ2-7 | NA | TRBV6-5
CARNSGRANTGELFF | TGTGCCAGAAATAGCGGGAGGGCGAACACCGGGGAGCTGTTTTTT | TRBD2 | TRBJ2-2 | NA | TRBV6-8
CASSLGQSHQPQHF | TGTGCCAGCAGTTTAGGGCAGTCCCACCAGCCCCAGCATTTT | NA | TRBJ1-5 | few | TRBV28
CASSTRGHYNEQFF | TGTGCCAGCAGTACTCGGGGACACTACAATGAGCAGTTCTTC | NA | TRBJ2-1 | NA | TRBV6-5
CASSLTGPDQPQHF | TGCGCCAGCAGCTTAACAGGGCCGGATCAGCCCCAGCATTTT | NA | TRBJ1-5 | NA | TRBV5-1
CASSTRVHTEAFF | TGTGCCAGCAGCACCCGGGTACATACTGAAGCTTTCTTT | NA | TRBJ1-1 | NA | TRBV7-3
CASSRAGGTGELFF | TGTGCCAGCTCCCGGGCAGGGGGCACCGGGGAGCTGTTTTTT | TRBD1 | TRBJ2-2 | NA | TRBV3-1/TRBV3-2
CASSLGALGQETQYF | TGCGCCAGCAGCTTGGGGGCCCTTGGCCAAGAGACCCAGTACTTC | NA | TRBJ2-5 | NA | TRBV5-1
CASSSTSPAGGVLYYEQYF | TGTGCCAGCAGTTCGACCTCCCCCGCCGGAGGGGTCCTCTACTACGAGCAGTACTTC | NA | TRBJ2-7 | NA | TRBV6-2/TRBV6-3
CASSRTAPNYGYTF | TGTGCCAGCAGCAGGACAGCTCCTAACTATGGCTACACCTTC | NA | TRBJ1-2 | few | TRBV7-9
CASSLDRGLGEQYF | TGTGCCAGCAGCTTGGACAGGGGGCTAGGCGAGCAGTACTTC | TRBD1 | TRBJ2-7 | NA | TRBV5-4
CASSDSGRPYNEQFF | TGTGCCAGCAGCGATAGCGGGAGGCCCTACAATGAGCAGTTCTTC | TRBD2 | TRBJ2-1 | NA | TRBV7-2
CASLGGFSYGYTF | TGTGCCAGCCTTGGGGGGTTCTCCTATGGCTACACCTTC | NA | TRBJ1-2 | few | TRBV4-2
CASSLGIGGGWTEAFF | TGTGCCAGCAGCTTAGGAATAGGGGGCGGTTGGACTGAAGCTTTCTTT | TRBD1 | TRBJ1-1 | NA | TRBV7-8
CASRPGRDTNTEAFF | TGTGCCAGCAGACCCGGCCGGGACACGAACACTGAAGCTTTCTTT | NA | TRBJ1-1 | NA | TRBV11-1
CASSLNTGKETQYF | TGTGCCAGCAGCCTTAACACAGGGAAAGAGACCCAGTACTTC | NA | TRBJ2-5 | NA | TRBV7-8
CASSLTGEPPYGYTF | TGTGCCAGCAGCTTGACAGGGGAGCCTCCCTATGGCTACACCTTC | TRBD1 | TRBJ1-2 | NA | TRBV5-4
CASSYQAGYSYEQYF | TGTGCCAGCAGTTACCAAGCGGGCTACTCCTACGAGCAGTACTTC | NA | TRBJ2-7 | NA | TRBV6-6
CASSQREGLAEAFF | TGTGCCAGCTCCCAGAGGGAGGGGTTGGCTGAAGCTTTCTTT | NA | TRBJ1-1 | NA | TRBV18
CASSLLVGRAGETQYF | TGTGCCAGCAGCTTATTAGTGGGGAGGGCCGGTGAGACCCAGTACTTC | TRBD2 | TRBJ2-5 | NA | TRBV7-2
CASSFAGTGGETQYF | TGTGCCAGCAGTTTCGCCGGGACAGGGGGAGAGACCCAGTACTTC | TRBD1 | TRBJ2-5 | NA | TRBV6-5